This T cell receptor (beta chain) was recorded in a study of T cell changes during pregnancy in multiple sclerosis. Sequencing was performed with immunoSEQ multiplex PCR; in TCRdb, only in-frame clones are kept and a portion is missing. The table shows around 100,000 clones, with around nine tenths occurring only once. The CDR3 length is 13 residues. Germline V gives CDR1 LNHDA, CDR2 SQIVND (reference sequence). V gave up 3 bases and J gave up 10 bases, with 15 bases separating them. The V call is TRBV19, the J call TRBJ1-2; perhaps TRBD1 as D (6 bases). The sample in question was peripheral blood, obtained in the second trimester of pregnancy. The TCR sequence derives from a female donor in good health, enrolled as a control in a pregnancy study. The CDR3 sequence is CASSMGHIRFYTF. The CDR3, as DNA: TGTGCCAGTAGTATGGGACATATCCGTTTCTACACCTTC.